This T cell receptor (beta chain) was sequenced in a study of blood T cell repertoires in COVID-19. In the authors' methods: Reference gene primer amplification gave estimated nucleated cell counts. Some clones are missing from TCRdb's copy, which holds only in-frame ones; the method was immunoSEQ multiplex PCR. V, J and clone size were drawn from that table, and D and trimming were deduced from the DNA. The sample yields tens of thousands of clones, roughly 89% seen once. The V and J ends lost 2 bases and 2 bases, in that order; junction bases with no gene match: 4. CDR1 and CDR2 (germline): SGHAT, FQNNGV. The CDR3 length is 15 residues.

The sequenced material came from peripheral blood. This receptor was obtained from a man aged 40-49 years with COVID-19, enrolled during active disease. The J gene is TRBJ1-2, the V gene TRBV11-2; 8 positions agree with TRBD1. In DNA form, the CDR3 reads TGTGCCAGCAGCTTAATGGGGACAGGCAACTATGGCTACACCTTC. This gives the protein CASSLMGTGNYGYTF.